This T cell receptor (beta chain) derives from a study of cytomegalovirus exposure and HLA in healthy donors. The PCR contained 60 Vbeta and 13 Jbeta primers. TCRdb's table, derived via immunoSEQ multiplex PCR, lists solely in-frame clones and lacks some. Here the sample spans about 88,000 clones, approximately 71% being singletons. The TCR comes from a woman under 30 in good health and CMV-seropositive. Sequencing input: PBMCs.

For the CDR3, the DNA is TGTGCCAGCAGTGTTAACAGGGGCCCCGTGGGCGGCTACACCTTC. Translated: CASSVNRGPVGGYTF. This chain joins TRBV25-1 and TRBJ1-2, with 7 bases identical to TRBD1. With 4 bases clipped from V and 8 bases from J, the junction kept 13 bases outside the gene matches. CDR1 and CDR2 (germline): MGHDK, SYGVNS. The CDR3 length is 15 residues.